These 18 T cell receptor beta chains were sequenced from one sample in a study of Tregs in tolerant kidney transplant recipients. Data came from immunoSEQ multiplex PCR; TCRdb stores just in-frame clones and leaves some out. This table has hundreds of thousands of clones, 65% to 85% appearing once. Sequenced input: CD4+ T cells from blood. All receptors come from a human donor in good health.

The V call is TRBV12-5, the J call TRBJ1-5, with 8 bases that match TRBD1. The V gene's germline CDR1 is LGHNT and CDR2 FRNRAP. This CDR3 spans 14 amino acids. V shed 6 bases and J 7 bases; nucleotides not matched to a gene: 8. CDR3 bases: TGTGCTAGTGGCCCCGGACAGGGAGGCCAGCCCCAGCATTTT. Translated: CASGPGQGGQPQHF.

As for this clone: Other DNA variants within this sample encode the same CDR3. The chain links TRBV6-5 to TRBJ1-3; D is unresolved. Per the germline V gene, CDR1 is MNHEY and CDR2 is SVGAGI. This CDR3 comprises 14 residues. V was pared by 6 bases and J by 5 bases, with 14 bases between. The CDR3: CASSPREVRNTIYF. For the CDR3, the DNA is TGTGCCAGCAGCCCCCGGGAGGTTCGAAACACCATATATTTT.

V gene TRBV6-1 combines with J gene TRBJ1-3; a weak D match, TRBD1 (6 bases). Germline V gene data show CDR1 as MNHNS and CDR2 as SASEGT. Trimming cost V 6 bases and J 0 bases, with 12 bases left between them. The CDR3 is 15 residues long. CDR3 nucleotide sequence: TGTGCCAGCAGGGCCGCGGGACACTCTGGAAACACCATATATTTT. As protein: CASRAAGHSGNTIYF.

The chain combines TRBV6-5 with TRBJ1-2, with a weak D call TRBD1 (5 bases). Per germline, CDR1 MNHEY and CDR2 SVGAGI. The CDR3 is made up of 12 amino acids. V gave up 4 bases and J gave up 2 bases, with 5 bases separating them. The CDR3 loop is CASSWDNYGYTF. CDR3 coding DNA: TGTGCCAGCAGTTGGGACAACTATGGCTACACCTTC.

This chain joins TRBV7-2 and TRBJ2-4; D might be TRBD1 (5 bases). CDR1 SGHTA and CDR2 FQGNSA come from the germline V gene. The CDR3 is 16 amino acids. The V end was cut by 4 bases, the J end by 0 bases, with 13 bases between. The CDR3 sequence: CASSSQGSIAKNIQYF. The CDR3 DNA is TGTGCCAGCAGCTCCCAGGGCTCAATAGCCAAAAACATTCAGTACTTC.

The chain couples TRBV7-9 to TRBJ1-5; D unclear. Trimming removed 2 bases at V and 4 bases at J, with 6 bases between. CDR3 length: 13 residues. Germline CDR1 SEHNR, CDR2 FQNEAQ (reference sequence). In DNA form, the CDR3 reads TGTGCCAGCAGCTTATGGGTTAATCAGCCCCAGCATTTT. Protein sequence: CASSLWVNQPQHF. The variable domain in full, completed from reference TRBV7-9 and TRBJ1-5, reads DTGVSQNPRHKITKRGQNVTFRCDPISEHNRLYWYRQTLGQGPEFLTYFQNEAQLEKSRLLSDRFSAERPKGSFSTLEIQRTEQGDSAMYLCASSLWVNQPQHFGDGTRLSIL.

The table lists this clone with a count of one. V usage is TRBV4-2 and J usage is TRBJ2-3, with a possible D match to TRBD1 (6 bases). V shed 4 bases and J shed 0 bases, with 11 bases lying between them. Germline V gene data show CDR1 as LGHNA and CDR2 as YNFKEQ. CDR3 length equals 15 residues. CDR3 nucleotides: TGTGCCAGCAGCCGGGGGCAGGGTAGCACAGATACGCAGTATTTT. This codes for CASSRGQGSTDTQYF.

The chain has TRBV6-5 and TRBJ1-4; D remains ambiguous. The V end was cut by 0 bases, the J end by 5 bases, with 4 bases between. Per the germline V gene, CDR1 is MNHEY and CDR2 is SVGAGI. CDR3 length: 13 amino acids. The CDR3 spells CASSYSRNEKLFF. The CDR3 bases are TGTGCCAGCAGTTACTCGAGGAATGAAAAACTGTTTTTT.

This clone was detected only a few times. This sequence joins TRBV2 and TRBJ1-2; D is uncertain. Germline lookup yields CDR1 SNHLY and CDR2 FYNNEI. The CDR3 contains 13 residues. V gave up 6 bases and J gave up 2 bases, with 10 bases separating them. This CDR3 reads CASSRTANYGYTF. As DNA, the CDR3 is TGTGCCAGCAGCCGAACGGCGAACTATGGCTACACCTTC.

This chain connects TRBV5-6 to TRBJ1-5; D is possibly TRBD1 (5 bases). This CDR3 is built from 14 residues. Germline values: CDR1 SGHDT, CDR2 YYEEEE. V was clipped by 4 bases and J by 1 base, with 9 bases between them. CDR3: CASSRGGSNQPQHF. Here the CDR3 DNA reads TGTGCCAGCAGCCGGGGGGGAAGCAATCAGCCCCAGCATTTT.

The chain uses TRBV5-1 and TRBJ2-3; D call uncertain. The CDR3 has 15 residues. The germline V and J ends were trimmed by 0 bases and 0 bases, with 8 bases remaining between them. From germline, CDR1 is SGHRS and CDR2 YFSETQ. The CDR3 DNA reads TGCGCCAGCAGCTTGGCTATCGCTAGCACAGATACGCAGTATTTT. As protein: CASSLAIASTDTQYF.

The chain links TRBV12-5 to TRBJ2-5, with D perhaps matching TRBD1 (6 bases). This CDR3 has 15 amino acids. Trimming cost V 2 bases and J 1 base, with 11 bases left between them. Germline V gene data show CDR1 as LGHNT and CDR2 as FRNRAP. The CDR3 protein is CASGLLGDIQETQYF. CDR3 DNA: TGTGCTAGTGGTTTGCTTGGGGACATCCAAGAGACCCAGTACTTC.

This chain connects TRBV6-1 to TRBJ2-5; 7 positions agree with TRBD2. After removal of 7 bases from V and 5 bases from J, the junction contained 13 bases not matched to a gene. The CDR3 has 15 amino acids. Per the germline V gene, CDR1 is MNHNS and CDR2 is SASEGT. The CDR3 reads CASTRGAGVRETQYF. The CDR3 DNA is TGTGCCAGCACCAGAGGGGCGGGGGTCCGGGAGACCCAGTACTTC.

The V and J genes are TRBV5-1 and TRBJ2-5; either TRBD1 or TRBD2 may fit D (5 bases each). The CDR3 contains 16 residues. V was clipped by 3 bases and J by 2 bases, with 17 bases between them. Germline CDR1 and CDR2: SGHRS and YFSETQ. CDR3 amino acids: CASSSTPQGPQETQYF. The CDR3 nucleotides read TGCGCCAGCAGCTCCACACCGCAGGGACCACAAGAGACCCAGTACTTC.

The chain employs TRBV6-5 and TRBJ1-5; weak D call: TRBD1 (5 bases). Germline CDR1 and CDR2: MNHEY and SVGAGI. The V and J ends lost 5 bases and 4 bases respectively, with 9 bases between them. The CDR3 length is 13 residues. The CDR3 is CASSPGGNQPQHF. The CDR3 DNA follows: TGTGCCAGCAGTCCCGGGGGGAATCAGCCCCAGCATTTT.

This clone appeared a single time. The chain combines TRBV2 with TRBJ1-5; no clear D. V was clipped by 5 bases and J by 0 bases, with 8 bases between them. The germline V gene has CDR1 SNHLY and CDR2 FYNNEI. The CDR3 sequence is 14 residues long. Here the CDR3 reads CASSRTASNQPQHF. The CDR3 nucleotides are TGTGCCAGCAGTCGAACAGCTAGCAATCAGCCCCAGCATTTT.

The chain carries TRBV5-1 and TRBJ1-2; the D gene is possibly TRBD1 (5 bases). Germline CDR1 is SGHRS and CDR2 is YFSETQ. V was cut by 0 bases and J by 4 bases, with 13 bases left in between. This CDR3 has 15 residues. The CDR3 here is CASSLGLGVVYGYTF. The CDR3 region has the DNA TGCGCCAGCAGCTTGGGGTTGGGGGTGGTCTATGGCTACACCTTC. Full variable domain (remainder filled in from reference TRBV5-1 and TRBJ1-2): KAGVTQTPRYLIKTRGQQVTLSCSPISGHRSVSWYQQTPGQGLQFLFEYFSETQRNKGNFPGRFSGRQFSNSRSEMNVSTLELGDSALYLCASSLGLGVVYGYTFGSGTRLTVV.

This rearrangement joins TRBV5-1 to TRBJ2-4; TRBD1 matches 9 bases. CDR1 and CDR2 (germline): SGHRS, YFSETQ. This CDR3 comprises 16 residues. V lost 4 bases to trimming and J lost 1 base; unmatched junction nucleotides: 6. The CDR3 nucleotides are TGCGCCAGCAGCCCAGGACAGGGGAACGCCAAAAACATTCAGTACTTC. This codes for CASSPGQGNAKNIQYF.